The text below deals with one TCR beta chain. In the authors' methods: The authors estimated nucleated cell counts from reference gene primer amplification. Data came from immunoSEQ multiplex PCR; TCRdb stores just in-frame clones and leaves some out. Clone size and the V and J calls come from that table; the DNA yielded D and trimming. The sample lists just over 650,000 clones, approximately 90% occurring once. The sample belongs to a study of blood T cell repertoires in COVID-19. Germline CDR1 SGDLS, CDR2 YYNGEE. The CDR3 has 17 amino acids. The trim removed 3 bases at V and 7 bases at J, leaving 16 bases unmatched.

Specimen: peripheral blood. The source is a woman under 30 with acute or convalescent COVID-19. The chain recombines TRBV9 with TRBJ2-1; TRBD2 matches at 7 bases. The CDR3 is CASSAKARTGGGNEQFF. CDR3 bases: TGTGCCAGCAGCGCCAAAGCCCGGACGGGGGGAGGAAATGAGCAGTTCTTC. Full variable domain (remainder filled in from reference TRBV9 and TRBJ2-1): DSGVTQTPKHLITATGQRVTLRCSPRSGDLSVYWYQQSLDQGLQFLIQYYNGEERAKGNILERFSAQQFPDLHSELNLSSLELGDSALYFCASSAKARTGGGNEQFFGPGTRLTVL.